The next 5 T cell receptor beta chains were all read from a single sample in a study of blood T cell repertoires in COVID-19. Only in-frame clones appear in the TCRdb table, and some are missing; sequencing was by immunoSEQ multiplex PCR. The sample records 350,000 to 550,000 clones, around 90% being singletons. Source material: PBMCs or T cells enriched from blood (not recorded which). The receptors shown here come from a woman between 18 and 30 years old with acute COVID-19.

The chain combines TRBV7-9 with TRBJ1-2; TRBD1 is a possible D gene (5 bases). The CDR3 covers 10 residues. The germline V gene has CDR1 SEHNR and CDR2 FQNEAQ (reference sequence). V was shortened by 1 base and J by 12 bases, with 6 bases between the two germline ends. The CDR3 loop is CASSLGRDTF. The CDR3 nucleotides are TGTGCCAGCAGCTTAGGCAGGGACACCTTC.

V is TRBV28 and J is TRBJ1-2, with D perhaps matching TRBD1 (6 bases). The CDR3 covers 15 residues. Trimming removed 1 base at V and 8 bases at J, with 17 bases between. The V gene's germline CDR1 is MDHEN and CDR2 SYDVKM. The CDR3 is CASSLYLRQGKGYTF. CDR3 sequence (DNA): TGTGCCAGCAGTTTATACCTTCGGCAGGGGAAAGGCTACACCTTC.

The rearrangement joins TRBV5-6 to TRBJ1-3; weak D call: TRBD1 (6 bases). Trimming stripped 4 bases from V and 1 base from J, with 12 bases between. Germline V gene data show CDR1 as SGHDT and CDR2 as YYEEEE. This CDR3 has 15 residues. CDR3 DNA: TGTGCCAGCAGCCAACAGGGATCATCTGGAAACACCATATATTTT. Its translation is CASSQQGSSGNTIYF.

The rearrangement joins TRBV7-9 to TRBJ1-1, with a tentative D call TRBD1 (5 bases). Germline V CDR1 and CDR2: SEHNR, FQNEAQ (reference sequence). The ends were cut back, 1 base at V and 0 bases at J, with 15 bases in the middle. The CDR3 runs 17 residues. The CDR3 DNA reads TGTGCCAGCAGCTTAGGCCGGACGGGGGGAATGAACACTGAAGCTTTCTTT. It yields the protein CASSLGRTGGMNTEAFF.

The chain couples TRBV4-1 to TRBJ2-3; 10 bases align to TRBD2. Trimming cost V 1 base and J 3 bases; bases outside gene matches: 7. The CDR3 length is 17 residues. CDR1 MGHRA and CDR2 YSYEKL come from the germline V gene. The CDR3 sequence: CASSQVASGRGTDTQYF. The CDR3 DNA reads TGCGCCAGCAGCCAAGTTGCTAGCGGGAGAGGAACAGATACGCAGTATTTT.